The TCR beta chain under discussion was sequenced for a study of a mutant IDH1 vaccine in newly diagnosed glioma. Here immunoSEQ multiplex PCR was the method, and the copy in TCRdb shows in-frame clones only, minus some. The table lists 60,000 or so clones, around 84% of them singletons. V was clipped by 3 bases and J by 8 bases, with 14 bases between them. The CDR3 sequence is 14 residues long. Per germline, CDR1 SEHNR and CDR2 FQNEAQ (reference sequence). On this clone: Antigen specificity is unknown.

The time point denotes: week 35, safety follow-up. Each vaccine dose was 300 ug of mutant IDH1 20-mer peptide, with topical imiquimod. This sequence originates from a man younger than 45 with glioma. This sequence joins TRBV7-9 and TRBJ2-1; perhaps TRBD2 as D (6 bases). The sample here was PBMCs, taken from a glioma patient whose treatment included an IDH1 peptide vaccine. This CDR3 reads CASSLELALHEQFF. For the CDR3, the DNA is TGTGCCAGCAGCTTGGAACTAGCTCTCCATGAGCAGTTCTTC.